The rows below give T cell receptor beta chains drawn from one sample of a study of memory CD4+ T cells and cytomegalovirus serostatus. The data were produced by immunoSEQ multiplex PCR, yet TCRdb's version contains in-frame clones alone and is incomplete. The sample lists some 52,000 clones, about four fifths occurring once. Sequencing was carried out using memory CD4+ T cells from blood. The receptors here all came from an adult in good health and CMV-seropositive. CDR3s include the opening cysteine and the closing phenylalanine or tryptophan. D genes are given only for firm matches. Clone size is not always given. Where it is, it says once, few, many or a class for expanded clones.

v_gene,d_gene,abundance,j_gene,CDR3nt,CDR3aa
TRBV7-2,-,-,TRBJ1-4,TGTGCCAGCAGCTTAGGTTCAGCAACTAATGAAAAACTGTTTTTT,CASSLGSATNEKLFF
TRBV6-1,-,few,TRBJ2-1,TGTGCCAGCAGTGCAGGGGACTCCTACAATGAGCAGTTCTTC,CASSAGDSYNEQFF
TRBV19,-,-,TRBJ1-1,TGTGCCAGTAGTTCTACCGGGGCAAAAGATGCACCTTGGGGTTTCTTT,CASSSTGAKDAPWGFF
TRBV6-5,-,-,TRBJ2-3,TGTGCCAGCAGTTACTCCAAGGGGACGACAGATACGCAGTATTTT,CASSYSKGTTDTQYF
TRBV6-1,TRBD1,-,TRBJ2-4,TGTGCCAGCAGTGAAGGGACAGGGGGCGGCATTCAGTACTTC,CASSEGTGGGIQYF
TRBV30,-,few,TRBJ1-1,TGTGCCTGGAGTGTACTCATGAACACTGAAGCTTTCTTT,CAWSVLMNTEAFF
TRBV5-6,-,once,TRBJ2-3,TGTGCCAGCAGCGAGACAAGTGGGGGGACAGATACGCAGTATTTT,CASSETSGGTDTQYF
TRBV6-1,TRBD2,-,TRBJ2-3,TGTGCCAGCAAGAGGGGGAGCGGGGGGTCAGATACGCAGTATTTT,CASKRGSGGSDTQYF
TRBV12-5,-,-,TRBJ1-2,TGTGCTAGTGTAGGGTTCGCGATGTCCTATGGCTACACCTTC,CASVGFAMSYGYTF
TRBV4-3,TRBD1,few,TRBJ2-5,TGCGCCAGCAGCCAGGGACAGGGGAGAGAGACCCAGTACTTC,CASSQGQGRETQYF
TRBV5-6,-,-,TRBJ1-6,TGTGCCAGCAGCTTCGTCCAGGGGAGGAATTCACCCCTCCACTTT,CASSFVQGRNSPLHF
TRBV6-5,TRBD2,-,TRBJ2-7,TGTGCCAGCAGTTACTCGGCGGGAGTGGGTATAGGCGAGCAGTACTTC,CASSYSAGVGIGEQYF
TRBV18,TRBD1,-,TRBJ1-5,TGTGCCAGCTCGTTAACAGGGGCCCAGCCCCAGCATTTT,CASSLTGAQPQHF
TRBV6-1,TRBD1,-,TRBJ1-1,TGTGCCAGCAGTCGACAGGGCTGGACTGAAGCTTTCTTT,CASSRQGWTEAFF
TRBV7-2,TRBD1,-,TRBJ1-2,TGTGCCAGCAGCTTCGGACAGGGGGCCGGTGGCTACACCTTC,CASSFGQGAGGYTF
TRBV6-5,TRBD1,few,TRBJ1-5,TGTGCCAGCAGCCGGGACAGAACGCCTAATCAGCCCCAGCATTTT,CASSRDRTPNQPQHF
TRBV18,TRBD1,-,TRBJ1-1,TGTGCCAGCTCAAGCGGACAGGGGGCAAGGGGAACTGAAGCTTTCTTT,CASSSGQGARGTEAFF
TRBV7-3,-,-,TRBJ1-6,TGTGCCAGCAGCCTAGGGTCCGGGTCACCCCTCCACTTT,CASSLGSGSPLHF
TRBV18,TRBD1,-,TRBJ2-2,TGTGCCAGCTCACCTTCGACAGGGGGAAACACCGGGGAGCTGTTTTTT,CASSPSTGGNTGELFF
TRBV5-1,-,-,TRBJ1-1,TGCGCCAGCAGCTTGACCGGGGGCGAGACTGAAGCTTTCTTT,CASSLTGGETEAFF
TRBV29-1,-,-,TRBJ1-5,TGCAGCGCCCCTGATTGGGGGTGGGGACAGCCCCAGCATTTT,CSAPDWGWGQPQHF
TRBV7-2,-,-,TRBJ2-7,TGTGCCAGCAGACCGACTAGTTCGGGCTACGAGCAGTACTTC,CASRPTSSGYEQYF
TRBV7-2,-,-,TRBJ1-2,TGTGCCAGCAGCTTGGATAGGACAGAAGGCTACACCTTC,CASSLDRTEGYTF
TRBV28,-,-,TRBJ2-1,TGTGCCAGCAGTTTCCCCGGGACTCCTTACAATGAGCAGTTCTTC,CASSFPGTPYNEQFF
TRBV2,TRBD1,-,TRBJ1-5,TGTGCCAGCAGTGGGACAGGGAGCAATCAGCCCCAGCATTTT,CASSGTGSNQPQHF
TRBV19,-,-,TRBJ2-7,TGTGCCAGTAGTCCAGGGGGGTTCCAAATCCACTACGAGCAGTACTTC,CASSPGGFQIHYEQYF
TRBV30,-,-,TRBJ1-2,TGTGCCTGGAGTGTATCAGCAGGGGTGGGAGGCTACACCTTC,CAWSVSAGVGGYTF
TRBV18,-,-,TRBJ2-7,TGTGCCAGCTCACCACAAGGGGGTGCAGACTACGAGCAGTACTTC,CASSPQGGADYEQYF
TRBV2,TRBD1,once,TRBJ1-1,TGTGCCAGCAGTTTTGACAGGGTCGGCACTGAAGCTTTCTTT,CASSFDRVGTEAFF
TRBV28,-,-,TRBJ1-5,TGTGCCAGCAGAGGGAATCATCAGCCCCAGCATTTT,CASRGNHQPQHF
TRBV5-1,-,-,TRBJ2-7,TGCGCCAGCAGCTTGGGCCCCACGGGGACCGAGCAGTACTTC,CASSLGPTGTEQYF
TRBV6-6,-,once,TRBJ2-7,TGTGCCAGCAGGGGGGAGAACTACGAGCAGTACTTC,CASRGENYEQYF
TRBV5-5,-,-,TRBJ1-1,TGTGCCAGCAGCTTGGATCTAGGTGGCAACACTGAAGCTTTCTTT,CASSLDLGGNTEAFF
TRBV6-5,TRBD2,-,TRBJ2-1,TGTGCCAGCAGTTCTCTAGCGGGAGGTGGTAATGAGCAGTTCTTC,CASSSLAGGGNEQFF
TRBV14,-,-,TRBJ1-1,TGTGCCAGCACCCTGAGATGGGGTACTGAAGCTTTCTTT,CASTLRWGTEAFF
TRBV5-1,-,-,TRBJ2-3,TGCGCCAAATCTGGCTACACAGATACGCAGTATTTT,CAKSGYTDTQYF
TRBV7-9,-,few,TRBJ1-1,TGTGCCAGCAGCAGGGGACATAGGAACACTGAAGCTTTCTTT,CASSRGHRNTEAFF
TRBV5-4,TRBD2,-,TRBJ2-1,TGTGCCAGCAGCTTGCCTAGCGGGGGCGTCACGGAGCAGTTCTTC,CASSLPSGGVTEQFF
TRBV7-8,TRBD1,few,TRBJ1-2,TGTGCCAGCAGCTCCTCGGACAGGGGCTCGGGAGGCTACACCTTC,CASSSSDRGSGGYTF
TRBV28,-,-,TRBJ1-4,TGTGCCAGCAGTTTTCTTGGGGGTTTTAATGAAAAACTGTTTTTT,CASSFLGGFNEKLFF
TRBV2,TRBD2,-,TRBJ2-3,TGTGCCAGCAGTGCTAGACTAGCGGGGGAGGATACGCAGTATTTT,CASSARLAGEDTQYF
TRBV30,TRBD1,once,TRBJ2-7,TGTGCCTGGAGTACCCAGACAGGGGGTTACGAGCAGTACTTC,CAWSTQTGGYEQYF
TRBV7-2,-,-,TRBJ2-3,TGTGCCAGCAACGCAGGTGGGACTCAAAGGCCAGATACGCAGTATTTT,CASNAGGTQRPDTQYF
TRBV28,TRBD1,-,TRBJ1-4,TGTGCCAGCAGCCCACAGGGGGCAGGGGAAAAACTGTTTTTT,CASSPQGAGEKLFF
TRBV28,-,-,TRBJ1-4,TGTGCCAGCGGGACTTTGGGCCACGAGAGAGAAAAACTGTTTTTT,CASGTLGHEREKLFF
TRBV12-5,-,-,TRBJ2-1,TGTGCTAGTGGTTTGACTACAGGGTCCTCGTCCGATGAGCAGTTCTTC,CASGLTTGSSSDEQFF
TRBV5-6,-,-,TRBJ2-3,TGTGCCAGCAGAAGCTACGGGAGCACAGATACGCAGTATTTT,CASRSYGSTDTQYF
TRBV7-9,-,-,TRBJ2-6,TGTGCCAGCAGCTCCGGGTCAAGGGCTCCTGGGGCCAACGTCCTGACTTTC,CASSSGSRAPGANVLTF
TRBV28,TRBD2,-,TRBJ2-3,TGTGCCAGCAGTTTGGGTAGCGGGGGGGCTAGCACAGATACGCAGTATTTT,CASSLGSGGASTDTQYF
TRBV10-3,TRBD1,-,TRBJ2-5,TGTGCCATCAGTGAACAGGGGGCGGAGACCCAGTACTTC,CAISEQGAETQYF
TRBV9,-,few,TRBJ1-1,TGTGCCAGCAGCGCTATGGACGGAATGAACACTGAAGCTTTCTTT,CASSAMDGMNTEAFF
TRBV5-6,-,-,TRBJ2-7,TGTGCCAGCAGCTTGGGGGTCTCGGGGCAGTACTTC,CASSLGVSGQYF
TRBV30,-,-,TRBJ1-3,TGTGCCTGGAAGGCAGGCGCTGGAAACACCATATATTTT,CAWKAGAGNTIYF
TRBV15,-,few,TRBJ1-3,TGTGCCACCAGCAGAGATAAGTTCTCTGGAAACACCATATATTTT,CATSRDKFSGNTIYF
TRBV7-2,TRBD2,-,TRBJ2-2,TGTGCCAGCAGCTTACGAGCGGGAGGAAGGGCCGGGGAGCTGTTTTTT,CASSLRAGGRAGELFF
TRBV4-1,TRBD1,-,TRBJ2-1,TGCGCCAGCAGCCAACCGGACAGGCCCTACAATGAGCAGTTCTTC,CASSQPDRPYNEQFF
TRBV10-3,TRBD1,-,TRBJ2-2,TGTGCCATCAGGAGGACAGGGAGTACCGGGGAGCTGTTTTTT,CAIRRTGSTGELFF
TRBV10-3,-,-,TRBJ2-1,TGTGCCATCAGCGCCGGGGACGGGAATGAGCAGTTCTTC,CAISAGDGNEQFF
TRBV21-1,-,once,TRBJ1-2,TGTGCCAGCAGCAACGGGCAGGGGGCCCTAAACTATGGCTACACCTTC,CASSNGQGALNYGYTF